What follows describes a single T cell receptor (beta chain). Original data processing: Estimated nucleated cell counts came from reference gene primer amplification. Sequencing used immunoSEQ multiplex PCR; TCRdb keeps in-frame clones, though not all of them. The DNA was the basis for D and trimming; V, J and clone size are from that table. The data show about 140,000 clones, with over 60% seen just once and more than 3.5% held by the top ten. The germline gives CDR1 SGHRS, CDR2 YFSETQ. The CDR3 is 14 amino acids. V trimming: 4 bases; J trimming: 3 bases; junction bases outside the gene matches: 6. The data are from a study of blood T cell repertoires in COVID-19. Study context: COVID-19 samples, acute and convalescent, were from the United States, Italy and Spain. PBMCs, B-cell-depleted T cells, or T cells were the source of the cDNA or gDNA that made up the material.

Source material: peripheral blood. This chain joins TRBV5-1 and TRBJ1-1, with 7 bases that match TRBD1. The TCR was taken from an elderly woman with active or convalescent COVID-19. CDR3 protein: CASSPGQSDTEAFF. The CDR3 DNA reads TGCGCCAGCAGCCCGGGACAGTCCGACACTGAAGCTTTCTTT.